This passage covers 24 T cell receptor beta chains from one sample sequenced in a study of blood T cell repertoires in COVID-19. The protocol was immunoSEQ multiplex PCR, while the TCRdb copy is restricted to in-frame clones and leaves out a portion. This sample carries around 45,000 clones, 86% of them seen once, and the ten largest clones take about 9%. Sample: peripheral blood. All receptors come from a human donor in a cohort sampled during active COVID-19.

This clone was seen a few times. The chain is built from TRBV9 and TRBJ2-5; 8 bases map to TRBD2. Trimming removed 7 bases from V and 0 bases from J; junction bases left unmatched: 8. Germline values: CDR1 SGDLS, CDR2 YYNGEE. The CDR3 covers 15 residues. The CDR3 sequence: CASGLSGVNQETQYF. The CDR3 nucleotides read TGTGCCAGCGGACTTAGCGGGGTCAACCAAGAGACCCAGTACTTC.

This clone has a handful of counts. This sequence joins TRBV4-3 and TRBJ1-5, with D unresolved. CDR1 is LGHNA, CDR2 YSLEER, per germline. The CDR3 loop spans 15 amino acids. V lost 0 bases and J 4 bases, leaving 10 bases between the germline ends. CDR3 DNA: TGCGCCAGCAGCCAAGATCGACACCCGAATCAGCCCCAGCATTTT. Residues: CASSQDRHPNQPQHF.

The chain uses TRBV4-1 and TRBJ1-6, with 7 nucleotides matching TRBD1. The germline V gene encodes CDR1 MGHRA and CDR2 YSYEKL. The CDR3 loop spans 17 amino acids. V dropped 6 bases and J dropped 0; count of bases not matched to a gene: 8. Written as DNA, the CDR3 is TGCGCCAGCAGACCTGGGACAGACAGCTCCTATAATTCACCCCTCCACTTT. It codes for CASRPGTDSSYNSPLHF.

V is TRBV19 and J is TRBJ2-3; the D is unclear. The CDR3 totals 13 residues. V lost 6 bases, J lost 1 base, and 8 bases lay in between. Germline V lookup: CDR1 LNHDA, CDR2 SQIVND (reference sequence). DNA for the CDR3: TGTGCCAGTAGGGGCAAGGGCACAGATACGCAGTATTTT. Its translation: CASRGKGTDTQYF.

The gene calls are TRBV7-3 and TRBJ1-2; the D gene is possibly TRBD1 (5 bases). The CDR3 consists of 16 residues. Germline assignment: CDR1 SGHTA and CDR2 FQGTGA. Trimming stripped 2 bases from V and 4 bases from J, with 17 bases between. The CDR3 DNA follows: TGTGCCAGCAGCTTAGGTCCTAGACAGTTTCCCTATGGCTACACCTTC. Translation: CASSLGPRQFPYGYTF.

The rearrangement links TRBV7-3 to TRBJ2-5; 7 nucleotides line up with TRBD1. Germline trimming cut 5 bases from V and 5 bases from J; bases unmatched to any gene: 14. The CDR3 is made up of 16 amino acids. Germline V gives CDR1 SGHTA, CDR2 FQGTGA. The CDR3 here is CASSPHPGTELETQYF. CDR3 DNA sequence: TGTGCCAGCAGCCCCCACCCTGGGACAGAGTTGGAGACCCAGTACTTC.

DNA for the CDR3: TGTGCCAGCAGCCCGCACCCCTCTGGGGCGGAAAAACTGTTTTTT. Amino acids: CASSPHPSGAEKLFF. The rearrangement links TRBV11-1 to TRBJ1-4, with D maybe TRBD1 (5 bases). V gave up 5 bases and J gave up 8 bases, with 18 bases separating them. This CDR3 region has 15 residues. Per germline, CDR1 SGHAT and CDR2 FQDESV (reference sequence). Combining the CDR3 with reference TRBV11-1 and TRBJ1-4 gives the whole variable domain EAEVAQSPRYKITEKSQAVAFWCDPISGHATLYWYRQILGQGPELLVQFQDESVVDDSQLPKDRFSAERLKGVDSTLKIQPAELGDSAMYLCASSPHPSGAEKLFFGSGTQLSVL.

The chain has TRBV24-1 and TRBJ1-5; perhaps TRBD1 as D (5 bases). The ends were cut back, 3 bases at V and 0 bases at J, with 17 bases in the middle. Germline loops: CDR1 KGHDR, CDR2 SFDVKD. This CDR3 region has 18 residues. The CDR3 sequence: CATSDPGQESYSNQPQHF. CDR3 sequence (DNA): TGTGCCACCAGTGATCCAGGGCAGGAGTCATATAGCAATCAGCCCCAGCATTTT.

In its sample, this clone was seen once. The V and J genes are TRBV6-4 and TRBJ2-1; weak D call: TRBD2 (5 bases). Trimming cost V 4 bases and J 8 bases, with 12 bases left between them. CDR1 is MRHNA and CDR2 is SNTAGT in the germline V gene. The CDR3 covers 13 residues. DNA of the CDR3: TGTGCCAGCAGTGGGCTAGCAGGCCATGAGCAGTTCTTC. This translates into CASSGLAGHEQFF.

The V and J genes are TRBV18 and TRBJ1-1; no clear D. Trimming stripped 2 bases from V and 3 bases from J, with 16 bases between. Looked up from germline, CDR1 is KGHSH and CDR2 is LQKENI. This CDR3 contains 16 residues. The CDR3 DNA reads as TGTGCCAGCTCACCAGGACTCCCGAGTTGGGACACTGAAGCTTTCTTT. Its translation: CASSPGLPSWDTEAFF. The variable domain in full, with the rest retrieved from reference TRBV18 and TRBJ1-1, is NAGVMQNPRHLVRRRGQEARLRCSPMKGHSHVYWYRQLPEEGLKFMVYLQKENIIDESGMPKERFSAEFPKEGPSILRIQQVVRGDSAAYFCASSPGLPSWDTEAFFGQGTRLTVV.

CDR3 in amino acids: CATSGAGLADGYTF. For the CDR3, the DNA is TGTGCCACCAGCGGGGCTGGCCTGGCGGATGGCTACACCTTC. This sequence joins TRBV15 and TRBJ1-2; a weak D match, TRBD1 (5 bases). The CDR3 sequence is 14 residues long. The germline gives CDR1 LNHNV, CDR2 YYDKDF (reference sequence). Trimming took off 5 bases at V and 6 bases at J, with 16 bases between the two ends.

The chain uses TRBV7-2 and TRBJ1-2; tentatively, D is TRBD1 (6 bases). Trimming took 4 bases from V and 4 from J, leaving 10 bases between them. The germline V gene has CDR1 SGHTA and CDR2 FQGNSA. The CDR3 loop spans 13 amino acids. The CDR3 reads CASSSQGFYGYTF. The CDR3 DNA reads as TGTGCCAGCAGCTCCCAGGGGTTCTATGGCTACACCTTC.

The V gene is TRBV7-9, the J gene TRBJ2-3; tentative D call: TRBD1 (5 bases). Trimming removed 5 bases at V and 6 bases at J, with 9 bases between. The length of the CDR3 is 12 residues. Germline lookup yields CDR1 SEHNR and CDR2 FQNEAQ (reference sequence). The CDR3: CASSRGDDTQYF. DNA for the CDR3: TGTGCCAGCAGCAGGGGCGATGATACGCAGTATTTT.

The chain couples TRBV5-1 to TRBJ1-2; TRBD1 is a possible D gene (6 bases). The V end lost 1 base, the J end lost 4 bases, and 11 bases lay between the germline ends. The germline CDR1 and CDR2 sequences are SGHRS and YFSETQ. The CDR3 has 14 amino acids. Here the CDR3 reads CASSLRQGSYGYTF. The CDR3 region has the DNA TGCGCCAGCAGCTTGCGGCAGGGGAGCTATGGCTACACCTTC.

The rearrangement joins TRBV27 to TRBJ1-2; D might be TRBD1 (5 bases). The CDR3 is 16 amino acids. Trimming shortened V by 7 bases and J by 6 bases, and 24 bases separated the two germline ends. CDR1 MNHEY and CDR2 SMNVEV come from the germline V gene (reference sequence). The CDR3 bases are TGTGCCAGCAAATCTCAGGGTTTCGGGGGTTCAGATGGCTACACCTTC. Translated: CASKSQGFGGSDGYTF.

V and J are TRBV19 and TRBJ2-1; 8 nucleotides align to TRBD1. The ends lost 1 base at V and 5 bases at J; junction bases unmatched: 10. This CDR3 comprises 17 residues. The germline V gene encodes CDR1 LNHDA and CDR2 SQIVND (reference sequence). The CDR3, as DNA: TGTGCCAGTAGTATAGGACAGGGGTTGGTTGGTCACAATGAGCAGTTCTTC. Its translation: CASSIGQGLVGHNEQFF.

This chain joins TRBV6-2 or TRBV6-3 and TRBJ2-7, with a possible D match to TRBD1 (6 bases). Trimming removed 6 bases at V and 3 bases at J, with 15 bases between. The length of the CDR3 is 14 residues. Germline V gene sequence: CDR1 MNHEY, CDR2 SVGEGT. The CDR3 loop is CASSSGTSFYEQYF. CDR3 in DNA: TGTGCCAGCAGCTCCGGGACATCATTCTACGAGCAGTACTTC.

The rearrangement links TRBV11-2 to TRBJ1-2, with TRBD1 identical over 9 bases. The length of the CDR3 is 14 residues. CDR1 is SGHAT and CDR2 is FQNNGV in the germline V gene. The junction had 4 bases not matched to a gene; V was cut back by 5 bases and J by 3 bases. CDR3 in amino acids: CASSRDRGDYGYTF. The CDR3 nucleotides are TGTGCCAGCAGCCGAGACAGGGGGGACTATGGCTACACCTTC.

V is TRBV6-4 and J is TRBJ2-1, with TRBD2 matching 7 bases. The germline gives CDR1 MRHNA, CDR2 SNTAGT. The CDR3 has 16 amino acids. V was clipped by 3 bases and J by 6 bases; unmatched bases: 11. For the CDR3, the DNA is TGTGCCAGCAGTGATGGGGGGGACTACTCCCGCAATGAGCAGTTCTTC. Translating it yields CASSDGGDYSRNEQFF.

This clone has just one count. The chain joins TRBV4-2 to TRBJ2-1; tentative D call: TRBD2 (6 bases). V shed 4 bases and J shed 8 bases, with 12 bases lying between them. In germline, CDR1 is LGHNA, CDR2 YNFKEQ. The CDR3 contains 13 residues. In DNA form, the CDR3 reads TGTGCCAGCAGCCCAGTTCAGCGGGATGAGCAGTTCTTC. It yields the protein CASSPVQRDEQFF.

The V and J genes are TRBV5-6 and TRBJ2-7, with a weak D call TRBD2 (5 bases). Per the germline V gene, CDR1 is SGHDT and CDR2 is YYEEEE. This CDR3 spans 14 amino acids. The germline V and J ends were trimmed by 5 bases and 4 bases, with 16 bases remaining between them. For the CDR3, the DNA is TGTGCCAGCAGACCTTGGGGATCGGGGTACGAGCAGTACTTC. This gives the protein CASRPWGSGYEQYF.

V gene TRBV29-1 combines with J gene TRBJ1-6; 8 nucleotides agree with TRBD1. This CDR3 has 14 residues. From germline, CDR1 is SQVTM and CDR2 ANQGSEA. Here the CDR3 reads CTDRASSYNSPLHF. As DNA, the CDR3 is TGCACGGACAGGGCAAGCTCCTATAATTCACCCCTCCACTTT.

The J gene is TRBJ1-3, the V gene TRBV7-2, with 8 bases lining up with TRBD1. After removal of 1 base from V and 3 bases from J, the junction contained 5 bases not matched to a gene. The CDR3 runs 16 residues. Germline V gene sequence: CDR1 SGHTA, CDR2 FQGNSA. Written as DNA, the CDR3 is TGTGCCAGCAGCTTAGGATCAGGGGGCGATGGAAACACCATATATTTT. Protein: CASSLGSGGDGNTIYF.

The chain has TRBV7-9 and TRBJ1-6; TRBD1 matches at 10 bases. The germline gives CDR1 SEHNR, CDR2 FQNEAQ (reference sequence). CDR3 length: 14 amino acids. The trim removed 5 bases at V and 8 bases at J, leaving 3 bases unmatched. The CDR3, as DNA: TGTGCCAGCAGCCCGACAGGGGGCGATTCACCCCTCCACTTT. Encoded protein: CASSPTGGDSPLHF.